This T cell receptor (beta chain) was found in a study of glioma-infiltrating T cells after dendritic cell vaccination. Study as a whole: Dendritic cells derived from monocytes and pulsed with autologous tumor lysate formed the vaccine.

Germline V gene data show CDR1 as SGHAT and CDR2 as FQNNGV. The CDR3 is made up of 15 amino acids. V gave up 3 bases and J gave up 0 bases; unmatched junction bases: 1. This clone has more than one count but fewer than ten. TCRB CDR3 was amplified from 2 ug genomic DNA or less. Sequenced by immunoSEQ multiplex PCR; TCRdb stores in-frame clones only, minus some. The sample carries 90,000 to 140,000 clones, 90% recorded once. As to time point: after dendritic cell vaccination, including at tumor progression/relapse. The clonotype comes from a human donor with glioblastoma. V and J are TRBV11-2 and TRBJ2-2, with TRBD2 matching over 7 bases. This specimen was blood, taken after dendritic cell vaccination. The CDR3 loop reads CASSFGGANTGELFF. DNA for the CDR3: TGTGCCAGCAGCTTTGGGGGGGCGAACACCGGGGAGCTGTTTTTT.